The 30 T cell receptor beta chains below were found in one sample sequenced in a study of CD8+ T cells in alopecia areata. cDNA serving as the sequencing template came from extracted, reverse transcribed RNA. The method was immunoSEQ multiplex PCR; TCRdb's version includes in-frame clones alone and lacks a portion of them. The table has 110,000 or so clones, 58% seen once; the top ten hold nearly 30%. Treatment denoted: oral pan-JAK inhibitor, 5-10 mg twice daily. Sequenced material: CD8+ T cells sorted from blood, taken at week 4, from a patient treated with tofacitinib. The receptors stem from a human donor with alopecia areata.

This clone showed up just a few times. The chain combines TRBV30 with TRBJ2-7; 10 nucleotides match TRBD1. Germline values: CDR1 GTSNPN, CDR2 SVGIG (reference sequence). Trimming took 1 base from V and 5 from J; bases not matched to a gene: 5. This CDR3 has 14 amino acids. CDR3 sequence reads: CAWSGGQGINEQYF. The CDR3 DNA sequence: TGTGCCTGGAGTGGGGGACAGGGGATCAACGAGCAGTACTTC.

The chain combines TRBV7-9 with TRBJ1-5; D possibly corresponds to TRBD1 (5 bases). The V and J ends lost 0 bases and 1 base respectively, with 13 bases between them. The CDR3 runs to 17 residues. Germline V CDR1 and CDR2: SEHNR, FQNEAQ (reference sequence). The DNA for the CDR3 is TGTGCCAGCAGCTTAGCCGGGGGAGGAAGGAGCAATCAGCCCCAGCATTTT. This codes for CASSLAGGGRSNQPQHF.

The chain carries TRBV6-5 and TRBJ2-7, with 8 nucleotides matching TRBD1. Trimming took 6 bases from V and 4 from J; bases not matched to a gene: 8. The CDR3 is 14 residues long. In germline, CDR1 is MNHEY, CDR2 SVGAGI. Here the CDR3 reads CASSLGQGVYEQYF. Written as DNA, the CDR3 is TGTGCCAGCAGCTTAGGACAGGGAGTGTACGAGCAGTACTTC.

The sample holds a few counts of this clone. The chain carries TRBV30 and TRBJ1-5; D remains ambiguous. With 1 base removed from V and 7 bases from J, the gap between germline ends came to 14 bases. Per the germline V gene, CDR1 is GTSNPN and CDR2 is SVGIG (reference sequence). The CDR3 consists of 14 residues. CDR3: CAWSEVSGEQPQHF. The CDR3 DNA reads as TGTGCCTGGAGTGAAGTTTCTGGGGAACAGCCCCAGCATTTT.

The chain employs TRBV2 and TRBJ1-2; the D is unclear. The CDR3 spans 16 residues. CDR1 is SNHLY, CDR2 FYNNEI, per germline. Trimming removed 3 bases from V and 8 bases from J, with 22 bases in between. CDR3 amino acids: CASSETVAWAGGGYTF. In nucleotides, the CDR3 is TGTGCCAGCAGTGAGACGGTGGCTTGGGCGGGTGGAGGCTACACCTTC.

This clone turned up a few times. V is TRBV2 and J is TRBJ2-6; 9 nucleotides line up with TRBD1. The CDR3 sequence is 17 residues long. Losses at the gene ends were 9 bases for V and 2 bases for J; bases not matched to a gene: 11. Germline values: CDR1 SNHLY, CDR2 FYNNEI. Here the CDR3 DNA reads TGTGCCAGTCTGGCCCGGGACAGGGCAGCTGGGGCCAACGTCCTGACTTTC. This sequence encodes CASLARDRAAGANVLTF.

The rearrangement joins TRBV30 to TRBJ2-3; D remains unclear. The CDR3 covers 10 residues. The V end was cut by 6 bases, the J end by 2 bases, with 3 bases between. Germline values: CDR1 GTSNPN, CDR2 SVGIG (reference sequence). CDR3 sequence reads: CACTTDTQYF. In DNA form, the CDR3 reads TGTGCCTGCACCACAGATACGCAGTATTTT.

The CDR3 region is CASSTPLAGGSTDTQYF. The DNA for the CDR3 is TGTGCCAGCAGCACACCCCTAGCGGGGGGGAGCACAGATACGCAGTATTTT. The chain couples TRBV11-2 to TRBJ2-3; TRBD2 agrees at 12 bases. The CDR3 extends over 17 amino acids. The ends lost 5 bases at V and 0 bases at J; junction bases unmatched: 6. Per germline, CDR1 SGHAT and CDR2 FQNNGV.

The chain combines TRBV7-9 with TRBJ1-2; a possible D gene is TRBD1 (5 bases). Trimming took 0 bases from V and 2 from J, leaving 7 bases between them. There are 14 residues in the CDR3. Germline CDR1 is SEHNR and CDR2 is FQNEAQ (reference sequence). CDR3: CASSLAGENYGYTF. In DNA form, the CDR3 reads TGTGCCAGCAGCTTAGCAGGGGAGAACTATGGCTACACCTTC.

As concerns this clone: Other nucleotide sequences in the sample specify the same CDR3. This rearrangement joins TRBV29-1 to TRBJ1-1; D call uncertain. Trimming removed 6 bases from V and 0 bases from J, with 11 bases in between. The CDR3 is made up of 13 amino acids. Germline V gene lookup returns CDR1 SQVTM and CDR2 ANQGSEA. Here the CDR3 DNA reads TGCAGCGTGGCCGGCCCTTTGAACACTGAAGCTTTCTTT. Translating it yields CSVAGPLNTEAFF.

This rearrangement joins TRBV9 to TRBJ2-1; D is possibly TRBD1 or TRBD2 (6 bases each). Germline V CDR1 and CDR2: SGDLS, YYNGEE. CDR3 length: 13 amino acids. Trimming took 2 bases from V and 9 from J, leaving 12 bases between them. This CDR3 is CASSVGGQSEQFF. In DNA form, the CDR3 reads TGTGCCAGCAGCGTTGGGGGGCAGAGTGAGCAGTTCTTC.

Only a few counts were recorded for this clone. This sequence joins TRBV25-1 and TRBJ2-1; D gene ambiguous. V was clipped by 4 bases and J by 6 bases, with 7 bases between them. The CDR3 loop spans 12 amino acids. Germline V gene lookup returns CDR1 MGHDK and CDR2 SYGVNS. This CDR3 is CASSGAPNEQFF. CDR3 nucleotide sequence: TGTGCCAGCAGTGGAGCCCCCAATGAGCAGTTCTTC.

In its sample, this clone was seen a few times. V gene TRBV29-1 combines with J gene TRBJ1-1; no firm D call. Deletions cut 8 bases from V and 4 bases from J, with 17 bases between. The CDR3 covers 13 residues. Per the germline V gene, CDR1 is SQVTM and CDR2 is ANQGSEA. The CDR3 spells CSPIIVGATEAFF. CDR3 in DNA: TGCAGCCCCATAATCGTGGGTGCCACTGAAGCTTTCTTT.

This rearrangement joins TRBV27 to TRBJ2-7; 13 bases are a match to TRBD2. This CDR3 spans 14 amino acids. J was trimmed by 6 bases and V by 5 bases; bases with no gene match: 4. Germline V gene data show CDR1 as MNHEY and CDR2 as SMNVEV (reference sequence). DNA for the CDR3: TGTGCCAGCAGTCCCCGGACTAGCGGGGGCGAGCAGTACTTC. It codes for CASSPRTSGGEQYF.

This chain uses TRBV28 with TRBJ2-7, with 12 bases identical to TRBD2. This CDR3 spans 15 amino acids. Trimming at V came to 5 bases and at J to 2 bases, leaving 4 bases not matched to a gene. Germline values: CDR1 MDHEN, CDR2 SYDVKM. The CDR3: CASSTGLAGTYEQYF. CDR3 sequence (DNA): TGTGCCAGCAGTACCGGACTAGCGGGGACCTACGAGCAGTACTTC.

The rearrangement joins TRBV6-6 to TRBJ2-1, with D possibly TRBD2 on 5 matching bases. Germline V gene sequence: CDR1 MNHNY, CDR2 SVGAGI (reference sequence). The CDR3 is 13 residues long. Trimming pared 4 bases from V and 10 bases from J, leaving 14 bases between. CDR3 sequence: CASSSGPRAEQFF. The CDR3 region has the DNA TGTGCCAGCAGTTCTGGCCCGAGGGCAGAGCAGTTCTTC.

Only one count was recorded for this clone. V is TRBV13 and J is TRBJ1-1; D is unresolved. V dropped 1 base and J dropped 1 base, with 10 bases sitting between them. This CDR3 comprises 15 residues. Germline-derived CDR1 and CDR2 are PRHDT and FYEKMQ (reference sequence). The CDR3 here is CASSLAQTGNTEAFF. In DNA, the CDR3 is TGTGCCAGCAGCTTAGCCCAGACGGGGAACACTGAAGCTTTCTTT.

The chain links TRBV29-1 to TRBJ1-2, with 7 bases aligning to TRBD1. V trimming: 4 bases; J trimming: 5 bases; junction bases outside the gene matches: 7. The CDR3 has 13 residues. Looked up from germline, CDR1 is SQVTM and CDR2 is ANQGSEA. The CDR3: CSVVRTGGYGYTF. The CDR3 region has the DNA TGCAGCGTTGTCCGGACAGGCGGGTATGGCTACACCTTC. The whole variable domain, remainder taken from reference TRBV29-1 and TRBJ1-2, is SAVISQKPSRDICQRGTSLTIQCQVDSQVTMMFWYRQQPGQSLTLIATANQGSEATYESGFVIDKFPISRPNLTFSTLTVSNMSPEDSSIYLCSVVRTGGYGYTFGSGTRLTVV.

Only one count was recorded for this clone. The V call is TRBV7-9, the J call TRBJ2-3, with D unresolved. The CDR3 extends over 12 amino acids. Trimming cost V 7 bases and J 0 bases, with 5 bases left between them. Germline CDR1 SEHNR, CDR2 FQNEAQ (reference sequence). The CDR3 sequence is CASKWSTDTQYF. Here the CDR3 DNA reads TGTGCCAGCAAATGGAGCACAGATACGCAGTATTTT.

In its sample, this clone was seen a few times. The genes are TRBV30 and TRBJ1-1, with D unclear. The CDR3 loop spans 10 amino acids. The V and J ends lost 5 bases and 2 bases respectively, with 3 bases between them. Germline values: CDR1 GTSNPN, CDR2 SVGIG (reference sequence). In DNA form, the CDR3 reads TGTGCCTGGGTTAACACTGAAGCTTTCTTT. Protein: CAWVNTEAFF.

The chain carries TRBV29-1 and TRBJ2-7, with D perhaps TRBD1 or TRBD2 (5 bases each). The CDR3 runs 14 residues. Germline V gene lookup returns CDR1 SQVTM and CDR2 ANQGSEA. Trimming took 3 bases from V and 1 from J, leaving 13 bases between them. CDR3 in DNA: TGCAGCGTTGAGTGGGACGGGGATTCCTACGAGCAGTACTTC. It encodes CSVEWDGDSYEQYF.

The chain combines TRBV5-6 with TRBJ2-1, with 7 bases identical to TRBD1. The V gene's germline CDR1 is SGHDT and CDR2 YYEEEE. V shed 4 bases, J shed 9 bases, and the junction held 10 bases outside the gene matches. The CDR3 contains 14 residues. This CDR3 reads CASSRQTGIGEQFF. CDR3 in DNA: TGTGCCAGCAGCCGACAGACAGGGATCGGTGAGCAGTTCTTC.

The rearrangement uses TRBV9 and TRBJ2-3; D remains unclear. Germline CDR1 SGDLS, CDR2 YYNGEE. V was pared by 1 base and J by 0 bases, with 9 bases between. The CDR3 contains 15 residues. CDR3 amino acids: CASSVQGVSTDTQYF. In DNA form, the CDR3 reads TGTGCCAGCAGCGTACAAGGAGTTAGCACAGATACGCAGTATTTT.

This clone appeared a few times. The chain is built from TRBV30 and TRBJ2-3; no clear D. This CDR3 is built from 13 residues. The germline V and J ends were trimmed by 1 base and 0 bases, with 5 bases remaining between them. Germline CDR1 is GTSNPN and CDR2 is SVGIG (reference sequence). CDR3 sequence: CAWSATSTDTQYF. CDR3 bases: TGTGCCTGGAGTGCAACCAGCACAGATACGCAGTATTTT.

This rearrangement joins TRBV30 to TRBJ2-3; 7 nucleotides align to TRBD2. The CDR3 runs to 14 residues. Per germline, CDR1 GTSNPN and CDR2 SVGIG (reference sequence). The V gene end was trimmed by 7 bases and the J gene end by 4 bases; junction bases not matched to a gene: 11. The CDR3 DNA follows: TGTGCCTCAGATGACAGCGGGGCGGCAGATACGCAGTATTTT. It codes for CASDDSGAADTQYF.

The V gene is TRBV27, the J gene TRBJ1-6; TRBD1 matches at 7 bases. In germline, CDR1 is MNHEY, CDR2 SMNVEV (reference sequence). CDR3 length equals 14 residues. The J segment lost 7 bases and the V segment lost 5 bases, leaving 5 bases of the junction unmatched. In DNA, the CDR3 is TGTGCCAGCAGTCGGGGACAGTCCAATTCACCCCTCCACTTT. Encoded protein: CASSRGQSNSPLHF.

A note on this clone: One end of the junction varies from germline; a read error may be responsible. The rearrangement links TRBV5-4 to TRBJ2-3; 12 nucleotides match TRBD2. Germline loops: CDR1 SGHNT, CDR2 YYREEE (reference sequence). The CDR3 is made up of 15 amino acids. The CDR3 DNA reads TGCGCCAGCAGCCCTAGCGGGGGGGCAGCAGATACGCAGTATTTT. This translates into CASSPSGGAADTQYF.

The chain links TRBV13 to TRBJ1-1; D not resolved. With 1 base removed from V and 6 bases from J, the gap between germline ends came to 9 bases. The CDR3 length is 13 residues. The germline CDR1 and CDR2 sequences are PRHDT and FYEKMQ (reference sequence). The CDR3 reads CASSLEDLPEAFF. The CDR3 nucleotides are TGTGCCAGCAGCTTAGAGGACTTACCTGAAGCTTTCTTT.

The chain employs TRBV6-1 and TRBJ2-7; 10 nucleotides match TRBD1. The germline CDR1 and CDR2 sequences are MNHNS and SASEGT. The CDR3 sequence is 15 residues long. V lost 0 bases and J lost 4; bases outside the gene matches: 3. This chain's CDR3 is CASSEARTGGYEQYF. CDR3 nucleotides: TGTGCCAGCAGTGAAGCGCGGACAGGGGGTTACGAGCAGTACTTC.

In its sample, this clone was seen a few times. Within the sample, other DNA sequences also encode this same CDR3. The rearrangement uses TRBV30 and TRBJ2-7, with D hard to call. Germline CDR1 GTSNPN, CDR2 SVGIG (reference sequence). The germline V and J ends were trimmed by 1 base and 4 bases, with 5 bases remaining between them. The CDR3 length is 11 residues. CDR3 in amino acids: CAWSEAYEQYF. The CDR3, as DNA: TGTGCCTGGAGTGAAGCGTACGAGCAGTACTTC.